Shown below are 18 T cell receptor beta chains from a single sample sequenced in a study of a mutant IDH1 vaccine in newly diagnosed glioma. Time point of the sample: baseline, week 1 (first vaccination visit). Specified treatment: pre-vaccination baseline after standard-of-care therapy. The assay was immunoSEQ multiplex PCR, and TCRdb's table has in-frame clones only and misses some. The data show tens of thousands of clones, 83% seen once. The sample was PBMCs, taken from a glioma patient treated with radiotherapy, temozolomide or both. The receptors come from a woman in her forties or fifties with glioma.

The rearrangement uses TRBV6-6 and TRBJ2-7; 10 bases agree with TRBD1. CDR3 length: 14 amino acids. V lost 6 bases and J lost 5; bases outside the gene matches: 7. In germline, CDR1 is MNHNY, CDR2 SVGAGI (reference sequence). The CDR3 protein is CASSLRDRGHEQYF. The CDR3 coding sequence is TGTGCCAGCAGCCTCCGGGACAGGGGCCACGAGCAGTACTTC.

The V gene is TRBV10-3, the J gene TRBJ2-7; D may be TRBD1 (6 bases). The CDR3 has 14 residues. The germline V gene encodes CDR1 ENHRY and CDR2 SYGVKD. V lost 3 bases to trimming and J lost 5 bases, with 14 bases between them. The CDR3 DNA reads TGTGCCATCAGTGACAGGGGACCTGGGGACGAGCAGTACTTC. Translation gives CAISDRGPGDEQYF.

This clone was picked up one time. V and J are TRBV4-1 and TRBJ1-2; 9 bases are a match to TRBD1. The CDR3 runs to 14 residues. The germline CDR1 and CDR2 sequences are MGHRA and YSYEKL. Trimming cost V 1 base and J 8 bases; bases outside gene matches: 5. The DNA for the CDR3 is TGCGCCAGCAGCCAAGCAAGGACAGGGGACGGCTACACCTTC. It translates to CASSQARTGDGYTF.

The rearrangement joins TRBV27 to TRBJ2-2; possibly TRBD1 or TRBD2 for D (5 bases each). Trimming removed 5 bases at V and 3 bases at J, with 16 bases between. The germline V gene encodes CDR1 MNHEY and CDR2 SMNVEV (reference sequence). The CDR3 runs 16 residues. CDR3 sequence: CASSPYTGAYTGELFF. CDR3 bases: TGTGCCAGCAGTCCCTACACCGGGGCCTACACCGGGGAGCTGTTTTTT.

V usage is TRBV5-3 and J usage is TRBJ1-5; TRBD1 might be the D (5 bases). TRBV5-3 is an open reading frame whose function is uncertain. This CDR3 has 15 amino acids. Trimming removed 5 bases at V and 0 bases at J, with 12 bases between. CDR3 nucleotides: TGTGCCAGAAGTAGAGACAGCTATAGCAATCAGCCCCAGCATTTT. This gives the protein CARSRDSYSNQPQHF.

The chain has TRBV19 and TRBJ1-1, with a weak D call TRBD1 (6 bases). The V and J ends lost 5 bases and 0 bases respectively, with 13 bases between them. CDR1 is LNHDA and CDR2 is SQIVND in the germline V gene (reference sequence). The CDR3 is 15 residues long. The CDR3 reads CASSPPRGLNTEAFF. CDR3 DNA: TGTGCCAGTAGTCCCCCAAGGGGGTTGAACACTGAAGCTTTCTTT.

The chain uses TRBV7-9 and TRBJ2-5; D possibly corresponds to TRBD1 (6 bases). V was shortened by 0 bases and J by 2 bases, with 7 bases between the two germline ends. Looked up from germline, CDR1 is SEHNR and CDR2 is FQNEAQ (reference sequence). This CDR3 is 14 amino acids long. The CDR3 spells CASSLAQGQETQYF. The CDR3 nucleotides read TGTGCCAGCAGCTTAGCGCAGGGGCAAGAGACCCAGTACTTC.

The chain combines TRBV5-5 with TRBJ1-1, with 10 bases aligning to TRBD1. The germline V gene encodes CDR1 SGHKS and CDR2 YYEKEE (reference sequence). The CDR3 length is 17 residues. The ends lost 3 bases at V and 1 base at J; junction bases unmatched: 9. The CDR3 DNA reads as TGTGCCAGCAGCTCCTGGGGGACAGGGGACAAGAACACTGAAGCTTTCTTT. This gives the protein CASSSWGTGDKNTEAFF.

This clone came up a few times. This rearrangement joins TRBV9 to TRBJ1-1; unclear D gene. The CDR3 is 12 amino acids. Germline assignment: CDR1 SGDLS and CDR2 YYNGEE. V lost 0 bases, J lost 7 bases, and 7 bases lay in between. The CDR3 region has the DNA TGTGCCAGCAGCGTAGGGAAGGGTGAAGCTTTCTTT. This codes for CASSVGKGEAFF.

This chain connects TRBV15 to TRBJ1-4, with 9 bases matching TRBD1. CDR1 is LNHNV and CDR2 is YYDKDF in the germline V gene (reference sequence). The CDR3 extends over 15 amino acids. With V trimmed by 1 base and J by 6 bases, 3 bases remained unmatched. DNA of the CDR3: TGTGCCACCAGCAGAGTGGGACAGGGCGATGAAAAACTGTTTTTT. Translation: CATSRVGQGDEKLFF. The complete variable domain, with remaining parts taken from reference TRBV15 and TRBJ1-4, reads DAMVIQNPRYQVTQFGKPVTLSCSQTLNHNVMYWYQQKSSQAPKLLFHYYDKDFNNEADTPDNFQSRRPNTSFCFLDIRSPGLGDTAMYLCATSRVGQGDEKLFFGSGTQLSVL.

The chain carries TRBV27 and TRBJ1-4, with 7 bases lining up with TRBD1. Unmatched junction bases numbered 7, after V lost 6 bases and J lost 3 bases. This CDR3 spans 15 amino acids. Germline V gene data show CDR1 as MNHEY and CDR2 as SMNVEV (reference sequence). The CDR3 nucleotides are TGTGCCAGCAGAGGCGTCAGGGGGGCTAATGAAAAACTGTTTTTT. It codes for CASRGVRGANEKLFF. Full variable domain (missing parts from reference TRBV27 and TRBJ1-4): EAQVTQNPRYLITVTGKKLTVTCSQNMNHEYMSWYRQDPGLGLRQIYYSMNVEVTDKGDVPEGYKVSRKEKRNFPLILESPSPNQTSLYFCASRGVRGANEKLFFGSGTQLSVL.

This sequence joins TRBV5-6 and TRBJ2-7; no clear D. Trimming pared 4 bases from V and 4 bases from J, leaving 18 bases between. The germline gives CDR1 SGHDT, CDR2 YYEEEE. The CDR3 runs to 15 residues. This CDR3 is CASSLPRLCQYEQYF. For the CDR3, the DNA is TGTGCCAGCAGCCTACCCCGGCTATGCCAATACGAGCAGTACTTC.

Of note for this clone: The same CDR3 arises from other DNA sequences in this sample as well. The J gene is TRBJ1-2, the V gene TRBV6-5, with TRBD1 identical over 7 bases. The J segment lost 1 base and the V segment lost 2 bases, leaving 7 bases of the junction unmatched. The CDR3 length is 16 residues. The germline V gene encodes CDR1 MNHEY and CDR2 SVGAGI. CDR3: CASSYVRTGGNYGYTF. CDR3 coding DNA: TGTGCCAGCAGTTACGTTAGGACAGGCGGTAACTATGGCTACACCTTC.

The chain couples TRBV28 to TRBJ1-5; D remains ambiguous. The germline CDR1 and CDR2 sequences are MDHEN and SYDVKM. CDR3 length: 14 amino acids. The V end lost 3 bases, the J end lost 4 bases, and 10 bases lay between the germline ends. CDR3 DNA: TGTGCCAGCAGTTTGGGCAGGAGAAATCAGCCCCAGCATTTT. It codes for CASSLGRRNQPQHF.

This chain connects TRBV6-5 to TRBJ2-3; tentative D call: TRBD1 (5 bases). Germline V CDR1 and CDR2: MNHEY, SVGAGI. The CDR3 runs 13 residues. Trimming took off 1 base at V and 4 bases at J, with 6 bases between the two ends. The DNA of the CDR3 is TGTGCCAGCAGTTACTTGACAGCAGATACGCAGTATTTT. It yields the protein CASSYLTADTQYF.

The V and J genes are TRBV7-9 and TRBJ1-5; TRBD1 matches at 10 bases. CDR1 SEHNR and CDR2 FQNEAQ come from the germline V gene (reference sequence). The ends lost 3 bases at V and 8 bases at J; junction bases unmatched: 7. This CDR3 comprises 15 residues. The CDR3 protein is CASSFSDGTGEPQHF. The CDR3 region has the DNA TGTGCCAGCAGCTTTTCGGACGGGACAGGGGAGCCCCAGCATTTT. The full variable domain, rest sourced from reference TRBV7-9 and TRBJ1-5, is DTGVSQNPRHKITKRGQNVTFRCDPISEHNRLYWYRQTLGQGPEFLTYFQNEAQLEKSRLLSDRFSAERPKGSFSTLEIQRTEQGDSAMYLCASSFSDGTGEPQHFGDGTRLSIL.

The J gene is TRBJ1-6, the V gene TRBV30; 8 bases align to TRBD1. Germline V lookup: CDR1 GTSNPN, CDR2 SVGIG (reference sequence). CDR3 length equals 15 residues. V shed 3 bases and J 7 bases; nucleotides not matched to a gene: 8. CDR3 amino acids: CAWRPLTGANSPLHF. The CDR3 DNA follows: TGTGCCTGGAGGCCCTTGACAGGGGCGAATTCACCCCTCCACTTT.

The J gene is TRBJ2-5, the V gene TRBV5-6; D is ambiguous. The CDR3 is 13 residues long. V was shortened by 6 bases and J by 2 bases, with 11 bases between the two germline ends. Germline V gene lookup returns CDR1 SGHDT and CDR2 YYEEEE. The CDR3 loop reads CASTWAGQETQYF. The CDR3 nucleotides are TGTGCCAGCACATGGGCAGGACAAGAGACCCAGTACTTC.